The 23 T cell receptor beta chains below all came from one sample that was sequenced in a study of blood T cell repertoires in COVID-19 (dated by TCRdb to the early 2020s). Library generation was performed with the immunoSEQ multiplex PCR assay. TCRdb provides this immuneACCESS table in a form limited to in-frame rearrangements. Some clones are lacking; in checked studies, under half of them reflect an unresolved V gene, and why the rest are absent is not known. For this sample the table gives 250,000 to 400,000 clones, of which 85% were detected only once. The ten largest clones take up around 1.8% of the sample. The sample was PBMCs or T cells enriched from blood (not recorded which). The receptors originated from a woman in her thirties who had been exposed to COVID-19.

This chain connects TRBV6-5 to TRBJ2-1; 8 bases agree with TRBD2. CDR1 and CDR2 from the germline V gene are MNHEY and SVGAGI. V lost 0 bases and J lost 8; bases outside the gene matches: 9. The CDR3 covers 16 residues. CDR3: CASSYSRSGRPHEQFF. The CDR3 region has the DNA TGTGCCAGCAGTTACTCAAGGAGCGGGAGACCCCATGAGCAGTTCTTC.

CDR3 bases: TGTGCCTGGAAAACAGGGCCGTCTCATAATTCACCCCTCCACTTT. Its translation: CAWKTGPSHNSPLHF. The chain carries TRBV30 and TRBJ1-6; possible D gene TRBD1, 6 bases. V was trimmed by 4 bases and J by 5 bases, leaving 15 bases between them. Germline values: CDR1 GTSNPN, CDR2 SVGIG (reference sequence). This CDR3 is built from 15 residues.

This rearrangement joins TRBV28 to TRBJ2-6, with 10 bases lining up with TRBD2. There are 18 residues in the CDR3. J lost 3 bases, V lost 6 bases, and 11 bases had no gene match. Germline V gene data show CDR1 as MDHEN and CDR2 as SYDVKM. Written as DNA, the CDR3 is TGTGCCAGCAGCCCCAGGCTAGCGGGAGTCGGTGGGGCCAACGTCCTGACTTTC. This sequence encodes CASSPRLAGVGGANVLTF.

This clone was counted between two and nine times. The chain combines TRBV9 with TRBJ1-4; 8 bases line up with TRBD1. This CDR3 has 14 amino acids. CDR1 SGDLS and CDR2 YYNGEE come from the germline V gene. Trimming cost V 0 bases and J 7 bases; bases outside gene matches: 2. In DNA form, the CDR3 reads TGTGCCAGCAGCGTAGGGACAGGGTCTGAAAAACTGTTTTTT. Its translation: CASSVGTGSEKLFF. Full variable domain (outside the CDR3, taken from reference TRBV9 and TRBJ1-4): DSGVTQTPKHLITATGQRVTLRCSPRSGDLSVYWYQQSLDQGLQFLIQYYNGEERAKGNILERFSAQQFPDLHSELNLSSLELGDSALYFCASSVGTGSEKLFFGSGTQLSVL.

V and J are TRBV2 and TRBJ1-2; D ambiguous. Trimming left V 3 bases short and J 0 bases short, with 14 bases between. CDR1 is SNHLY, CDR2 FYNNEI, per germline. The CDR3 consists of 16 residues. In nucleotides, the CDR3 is TGTGCCAGCAGTGATGTGCAGGCTGTAGCTAACTATGGCTACACCTTC. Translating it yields CASSDVQAVANYGYTF.

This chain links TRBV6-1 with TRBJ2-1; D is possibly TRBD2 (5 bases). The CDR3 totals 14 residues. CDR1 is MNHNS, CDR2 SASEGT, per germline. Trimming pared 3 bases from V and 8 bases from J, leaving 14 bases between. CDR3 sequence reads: CASSDGRALYEQFF. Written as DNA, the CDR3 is TGTGCCAGCAGTGATGGGCGGGCCCTTTATGAGCAGTTCTTC.

The CDR3 DNA follows: TGTGCCAGCAGCTTTATATCAGATACGCAGTATTTT. Residues: CASSFISDTQYF. The chain combines TRBV7-9 with TRBJ2-3; no firm D call. The germline gives CDR1 SEHNR, CDR2 FQNEAQ (reference sequence). The CDR3 totals 12 residues. V lost 3 bases and J lost 4, with 5 bases in between.

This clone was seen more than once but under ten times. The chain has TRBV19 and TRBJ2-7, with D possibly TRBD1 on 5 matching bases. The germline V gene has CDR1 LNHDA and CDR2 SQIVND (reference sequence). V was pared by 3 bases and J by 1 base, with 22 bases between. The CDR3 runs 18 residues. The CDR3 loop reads CASSMSVSGSAQSYEQYF. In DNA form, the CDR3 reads TGTGCCAGTAGTATGAGTGTGTCAGGGTCGGCCCAATCCTACGAGCAGTACTTC.

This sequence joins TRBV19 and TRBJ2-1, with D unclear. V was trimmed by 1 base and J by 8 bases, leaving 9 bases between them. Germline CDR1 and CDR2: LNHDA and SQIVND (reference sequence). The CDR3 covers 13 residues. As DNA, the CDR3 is TGTGCCAGTAGTATAGGCCTATTAGATGAGCAGTTCTTC. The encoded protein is CASSIGLLDEQFF.

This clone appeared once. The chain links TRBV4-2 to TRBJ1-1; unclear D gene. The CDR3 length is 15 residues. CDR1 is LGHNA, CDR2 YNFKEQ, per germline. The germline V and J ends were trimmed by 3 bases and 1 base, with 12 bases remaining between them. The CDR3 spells CASSQLETPNTEAFF. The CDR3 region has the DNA TGTGCCAGCAGCCAGTTAGAGACACCGAACACTGAAGCTTTCTTT.

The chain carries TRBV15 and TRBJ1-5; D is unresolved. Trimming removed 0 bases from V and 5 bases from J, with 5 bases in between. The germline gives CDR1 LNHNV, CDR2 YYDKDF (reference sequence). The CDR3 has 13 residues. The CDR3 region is CATSRDTDQPQHF. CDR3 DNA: TGTGCCACCAGCAGAGACACGGATCAGCCCCAGCATTTT.

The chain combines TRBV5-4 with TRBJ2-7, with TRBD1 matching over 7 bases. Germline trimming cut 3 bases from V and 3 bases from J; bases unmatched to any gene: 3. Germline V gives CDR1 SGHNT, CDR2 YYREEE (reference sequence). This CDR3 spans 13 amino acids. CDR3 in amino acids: CASSSGQIYEQYF. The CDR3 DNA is TGTGCCAGCAGCTCGGGACAGATCTACGAGCAGTACTTC.

The CDR3: CASSIELGNNEQFF. CDR3 in DNA: TGTGCCAGTAGTATAGAACTAGGAAACAATGAGCAGTTCTTC. The chain has TRBV19 and TRBJ2-1; TRBD2 is a possible D gene (5 bases). The CDR3 length is 14 residues. Germline CDR1 is LNHDA and CDR2 is SQIVND (reference sequence). V gave up 0 bases and J gave up 5 bases, with 8 bases separating them. The entire variable domain, with the rest obtained from reference TRBV19 and TRBJ2-1, is as follows: DGGITQSPKYLFRKEGQNVTLSCEQNLNHDAMYWYRQDPGQGLRLIYYSQIVNDFQKGDIAEGYSVSREKKESFPLTVTSAQKNPTAFYLCASSIELGNNEQFFGPGTRLTVL.

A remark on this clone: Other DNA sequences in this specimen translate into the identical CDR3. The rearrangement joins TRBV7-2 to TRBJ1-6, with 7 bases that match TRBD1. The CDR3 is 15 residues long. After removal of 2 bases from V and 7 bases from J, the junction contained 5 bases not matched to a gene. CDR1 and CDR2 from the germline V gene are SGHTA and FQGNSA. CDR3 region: CASSLRARGNSPLHF. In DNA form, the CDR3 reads TGTGCCAGCAGCTTACGGGCCAGGGGGAATTCACCCCTCCACTTT. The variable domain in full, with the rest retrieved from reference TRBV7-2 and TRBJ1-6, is GAGVSQSPSNKVTEKGKDVELRCDPISGHTALYWYRQSLGQGLEFLIYFQGNSAPDKSGLPSDRFSAERTGGSVSTLTIQRTQQEDSAVYLCASSLRARGNSPLHFGNGTRLTVT.

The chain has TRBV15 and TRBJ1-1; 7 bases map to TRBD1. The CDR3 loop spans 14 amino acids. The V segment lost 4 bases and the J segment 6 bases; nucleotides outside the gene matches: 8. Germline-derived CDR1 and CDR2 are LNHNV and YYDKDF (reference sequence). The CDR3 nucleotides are TGTGCCACCAGCACCCAGGGAAGGGGGCCTGAAGCTTTCTTT. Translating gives CATSTQGRGPEAFF.

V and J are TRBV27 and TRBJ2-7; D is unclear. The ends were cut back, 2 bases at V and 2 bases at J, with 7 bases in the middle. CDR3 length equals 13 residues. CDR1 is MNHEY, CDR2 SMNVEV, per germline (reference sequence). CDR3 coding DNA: TGTGCCAGCAGTTTACACGGTGCCTACGAGCAGTACTTC. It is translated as CASSLHGAYEQYF.

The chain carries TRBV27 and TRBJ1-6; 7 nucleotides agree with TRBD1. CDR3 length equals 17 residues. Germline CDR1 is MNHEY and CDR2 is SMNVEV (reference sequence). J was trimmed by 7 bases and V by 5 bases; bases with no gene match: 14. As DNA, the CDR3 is TGTGCCAGCAGTCAGAGACCGACAGGGATGTCAAATTCACCCCTCCACTTT. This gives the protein CASSQRPTGMSNSPLHF.

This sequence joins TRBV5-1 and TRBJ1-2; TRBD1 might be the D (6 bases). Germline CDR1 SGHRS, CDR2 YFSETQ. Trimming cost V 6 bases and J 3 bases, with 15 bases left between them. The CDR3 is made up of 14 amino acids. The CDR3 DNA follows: TGCGCCAGCAACTCCGGACAGCAGGACTATGGCTACACCTTC. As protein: CASNSGQQDYGYTF.

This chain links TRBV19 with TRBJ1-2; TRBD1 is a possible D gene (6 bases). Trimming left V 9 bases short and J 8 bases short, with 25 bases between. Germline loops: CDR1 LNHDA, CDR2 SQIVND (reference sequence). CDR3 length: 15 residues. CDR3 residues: CASTAVAGAARGYTF. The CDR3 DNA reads TGTGCCAGCACCGCAGTGGCAGGGGCGGCGCGGGGCTACACCTTC.

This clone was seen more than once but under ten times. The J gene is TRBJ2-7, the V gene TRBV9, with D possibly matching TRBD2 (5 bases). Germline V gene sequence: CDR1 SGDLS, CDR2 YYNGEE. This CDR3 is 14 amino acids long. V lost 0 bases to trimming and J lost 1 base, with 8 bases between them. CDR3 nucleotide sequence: TGTGCCAGCAGCGTAGACGGGGAATCCTACGAGCAGTACTTC. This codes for CASSVDGESYEQYF.

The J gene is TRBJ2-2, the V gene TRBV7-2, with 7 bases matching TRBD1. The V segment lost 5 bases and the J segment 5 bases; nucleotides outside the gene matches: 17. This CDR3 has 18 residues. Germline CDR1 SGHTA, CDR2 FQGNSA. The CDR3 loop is CASSHNRQGFPGTGELFF. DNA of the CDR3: TGTGCCAGCAGCCATAATAGACAGGGATTCCCGGGGACCGGGGAGCTGTTTTTT.

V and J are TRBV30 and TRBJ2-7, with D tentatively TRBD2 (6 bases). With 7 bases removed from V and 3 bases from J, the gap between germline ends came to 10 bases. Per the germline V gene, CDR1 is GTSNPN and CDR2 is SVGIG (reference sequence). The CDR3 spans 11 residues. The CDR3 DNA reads TGTGCCTTCCTCGGGGGCTACGAGCAGTACTTC. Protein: CAFLGGYEQYF.

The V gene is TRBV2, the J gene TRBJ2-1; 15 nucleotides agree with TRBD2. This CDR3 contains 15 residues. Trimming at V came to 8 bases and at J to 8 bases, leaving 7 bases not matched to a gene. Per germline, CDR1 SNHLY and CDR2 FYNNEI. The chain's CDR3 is CASLSGLAGGYEQFF. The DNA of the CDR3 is TGTGCCAGCCTATCGGGACTAGCGGGAGGATATGAGCAGTTCTTC.